The present TCR beta chain was sequenced within a study of cytomegalovirus exposure and HLA in healthy donors. To note about this clone: Its specificity is unknown.

Points from the study as a whole: TCR beta V segments were, for the most part, productive about 87% or about 30% of the time in an earlier analysis. What a later analysis reportedly showed was that an Asian-associated ancestry cluster had fewer N-insertions than the roughly 700-donor mean. Using the classifier, cytomegalovirus status was reportedly diagnosed with high specificity and sensitivity. Analysis performed later found about 18,000 TCR beta sequences associated with HLA alleles at 0.05 false discovery rate.

Both 60 Vbeta primers and 13 Jbeta primers went into the PCR. Sequencing used immunoSEQ multiplex PCR; TCRdb keeps in-frame clones, though not all of them. The data hold about 160,000 clones, with about 72% observed a single time. The CDR3 is 15 residues long. Per the germline V gene, CDR1 is SGHVS and CDR2 is FNYEAQ. The V and J ends lost 5 bases and 1 base, in that order; junction bases with no gene match: 5. The chain joins TRBV7-6 to TRBJ2-1; 7 bases match TRBD2. The sample was PBMCs. This TCR was recovered from a man aged 50-60 years in good health and CMV-seropositive. The CDR3, as DNA: TGTGCCAGCAGCCCGACGGGGGGTTCCTACAATGAGCAGTTCTTC. Its protein product is CASSPTGGSYNEQFF.